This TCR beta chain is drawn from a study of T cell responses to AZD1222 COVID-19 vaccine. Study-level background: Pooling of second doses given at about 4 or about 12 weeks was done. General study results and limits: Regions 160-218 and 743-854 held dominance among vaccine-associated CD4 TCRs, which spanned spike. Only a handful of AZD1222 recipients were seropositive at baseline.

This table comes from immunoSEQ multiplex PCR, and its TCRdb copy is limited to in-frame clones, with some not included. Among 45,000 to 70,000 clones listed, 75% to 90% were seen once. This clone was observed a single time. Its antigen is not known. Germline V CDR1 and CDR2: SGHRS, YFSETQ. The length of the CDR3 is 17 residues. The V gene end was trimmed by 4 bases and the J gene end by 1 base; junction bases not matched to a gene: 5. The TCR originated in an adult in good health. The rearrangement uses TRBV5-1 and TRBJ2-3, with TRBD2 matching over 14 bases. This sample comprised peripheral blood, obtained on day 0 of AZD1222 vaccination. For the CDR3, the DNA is TGCGCCAGCAGCCGCGGGACTAGCGGGAGAGGCACAGATACGCAGTATTTT. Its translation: CASSRGTSGRGTDTQYF.